This TCR beta chain derives from a study of CD8 T cells in Susac syndrome. cDNA came from approximately 0.5 to 1 ug RNA primed by random hexamers. MiXCR, applied by TCRdb to the immunoSEQ multiplex PCR reads, yields one record per CDR3 protein. The repertoire holds 70,000 to 100,000 distinct CDR3 sequences, roughly 96% seen once, with around 0.41% in the top ten. The V end was cut by 0 bases, the J end by 7 bases, with 10 bases between. This CDR3 has 12 residues. The germline gives CDR1 DFQATT, CDR2 SNEGSKA (reference sequence). The sequence was collected from a human donor with Susac syndrome. The chain links TRBV20-1 to TRBJ2-7; D is undetermined. The sequenced sample consisted of CD8+ T cells from PBMCs. The CDR3 spells CSARDDPQEQYF. CDR3 DNA sequence: TGCAGTGCTAGAGATGACCCCCAGGAGCAGTACTTC.